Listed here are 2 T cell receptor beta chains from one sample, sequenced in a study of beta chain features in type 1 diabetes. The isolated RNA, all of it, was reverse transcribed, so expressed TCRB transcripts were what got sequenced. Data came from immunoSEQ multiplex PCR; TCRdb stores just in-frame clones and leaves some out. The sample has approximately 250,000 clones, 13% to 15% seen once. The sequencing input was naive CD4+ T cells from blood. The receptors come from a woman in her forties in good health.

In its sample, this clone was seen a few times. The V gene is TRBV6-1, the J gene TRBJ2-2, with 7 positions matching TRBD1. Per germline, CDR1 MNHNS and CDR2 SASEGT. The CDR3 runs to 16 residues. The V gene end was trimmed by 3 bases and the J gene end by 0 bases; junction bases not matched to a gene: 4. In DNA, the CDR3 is TGTGCCAGCAGTGAGTACAGGGGACCGAACACCGGGGAGCTGTTTTTT. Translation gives CASSEYRGPNTGELFF.

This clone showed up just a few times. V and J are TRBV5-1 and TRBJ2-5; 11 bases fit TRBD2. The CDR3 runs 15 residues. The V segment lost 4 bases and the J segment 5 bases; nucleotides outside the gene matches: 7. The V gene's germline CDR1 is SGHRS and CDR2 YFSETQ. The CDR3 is CASSGGTSGSETQYF. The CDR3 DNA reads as TGCGCCAGCAGCGGCGGGACTAGCGGTTCGGAGACCCAGTACTTC.